The 28 T cell receptor beta chains below were found in one sample sequenced in a study of control samples from healthy donors and cancer patients. Profiling relied on immunoSEQ multiplex PCR, and the TCRdb table lists in-frame clones only, not all of them. This repertoire shows 75,000 to 95,000 clones, 90% to 95% found once; its top ten account for over 1.3%. Sample: blood. These receptors were obtained from a woman in her twenties or thirties in good health.

This clone appeared a few times. The genes are TRBV5-4 and TRBJ1-5; D is perhaps TRBD1 (6 bases). Germline assignment: CDR1 SGHNT and CDR2 YYREEE (reference sequence). V lost 1 base to trimming and J lost 0 bases, with 20 bases between them. There are 19 residues in the CDR3. The CDR3 DNA reads as TGTGCCAGCAGCTTGAGCGGGTCCAGGGGCCCCTATAGCAATCAGCCCCAGCATTTT. This translates into CASSLSGSRGPYSNQPQHF.

This clone was observed a few times. The rearrangement links TRBV4-1 to TRBJ2-7; no reliable D call. In germline, CDR1 is MGHRA, CDR2 YSYEKL. The CDR3 spans 11 residues. Trimming stripped 0 bases from V and 6 bases from J, with 3 bases between. DNA for the CDR3: TGCGCCAGCAGCCAAGATGCCGAGCAGTACTTC. It encodes CASSQDAEQYF.

This clone has more than one count but fewer than ten. The rearrangement uses TRBV28 and TRBJ2-2; possible D gene TRBD2, 5 bases. Germline CDR1 reads MDHEN; CDR2 reads SYDVKM. This CDR3 contains 14 residues. Trimming took 6 bases from V and 6 from J, leaving 14 bases between them. The CDR3 protein is CASREPRGSGELFF. The CDR3 DNA reads as TGTGCCAGCAGAGAGCCGCGCGGGTCCGGGGAGCTGTTTTTT.

The chain combines TRBV2 with TRBJ1-2; no clear D gene. This CDR3 has 13 residues. V was cut by 7 bases and J by 4 bases, with 13 bases left in between. CDR1 is SNHLY and CDR2 is FYNNEI in the germline V gene. DNA for the CDR3: TGTGCCAGCATGATTGGAGGTGGCTATGGCTACACCTTC. It codes for CASMIGGGYGYTF.

V and J are TRBV11-2 and TRBJ1-3, with D uncertain. Germline assignment: CDR1 SGHAT and CDR2 FQNNGV. There are 13 residues in the CDR3. V was shortened by 1 base and J by 0 bases, with 1 base between the two germline ends. The CDR3 region has the DNA TGTGCCAGCAGCTTAGCCTCTGGAAACACCATATATTTT. Translated, it gives CASSLASGNTIYF.

V gene TRBV29-1 combines with J gene TRBJ1-1; no firm D call. The CDR3 is 11 amino acids. The germline V and J ends were trimmed by 4 bases and 1 base, with 4 bases remaining between them. CDR1 and CDR2 (germline): SQVTM, ANQGSEA. The CDR3 nucleotides are TGCAGCGTTGGCCGGAACACTGAAGCTTTCTTT. This translates into CSVGRNTEAFF.

This chain links TRBV4-1 with TRBJ1-1; D perhaps matches TRBD1 (6 bases). V shed 2 bases and J shed 0 bases, with 10 bases lying between them. This CDR3 comprises 15 residues. Germline assignment: CDR1 MGHRA and CDR2 YSYEKL. CDR3 in amino acids: CASSQHGQMNTEAFF. As DNA, the CDR3 is TGCGCCAGCAGCCAACACGGACAGATGAACACTGAAGCTTTCTTT.

This clone showed up just once. This chain joins TRBV12-3 or TRBV12-4 and TRBJ1-2; D unresolved. CDR3 length: 13 amino acids. With 8 bases removed from V and 6 bases from J, the gap between germline ends came to 16 bases. The CDR3 DNA is TGTGCCAGCTTCCTGAAGCAAATCGATGGCTACACCTTC. Translating gives CASFLKQIDGYTF.

Written as DNA, the CDR3 is TGTGCCAGTACCCCCACGAGGACAGGGAGTAATGAGCAGTTCTTC. This codes for CASTPTRTGSNEQFF. The gene calls are TRBV19 and TRBJ2-1; 8 bases map to TRBD1. After removal of 7 bases from V and 7 bases from J, the junction contained 12 bases not matched to a gene. CDR3 length: 15 amino acids. CDR1 LNHDA and CDR2 SQIVND come from the germline V gene (reference sequence). The complete variable domain, with remaining parts taken from reference TRBV19 and TRBJ2-1, reads DGGITQSPKYLFRKEGQNVTLSCEQNLNHDAMYWYRQDPGQGLRLIYYSQIVNDFQKGDIAEGYSVSREKKESFPLTVTSAQKNPTAFYLCASTPTRTGSNEQFFGPGTRLTVL.

This chain connects TRBV24-1 to TRBJ2-7; no reliable D call. Germline-derived CDR1 and CDR2 are KGHDR and SFDVKD. This CDR3 has 11 amino acids. Trimming pared 10 bases from V and 4 bases from J, leaving 10 bases between. The CDR3 region has the DNA TGTGCCACGAGCGTAGGTTACGAGCAGTACTTC. Translating it yields CATSVGYEQYF.

V usage is TRBV10-2 and J usage is TRBJ2-7, with 15 bases aligning to TRBD2. This CDR3 has 18 amino acids. Germline V gives CDR1 WSHSY, CDR2 SAAADI. The ends lost 3 bases at V and 0 bases at J; junction bases unmatched: 6. CDR3 sequence (DNA): TGCGCCAGCAGTGAAGGAGGACTAGCGGGGGGGAGCTCCTACGAGCAGTACTTC. Amino acids: CASSEGGLAGGSSYEQYF.

CDR3 DNA: TGCGCCAGCAGCCAACCCGTGGTACAATCTTTTGGGGAGCTGTTTTTT. This codes for CASSQPVVQSFGELFF. The gene calls are TRBV5-1 and TRBJ2-2; D unresolved. The CDR3 sequence is 16 residues long. CDR1 is SGHRS and CDR2 is YFSETQ in the germline V gene. V was trimmed by 4 bases and J by 8 bases, leaving 21 bases between them.

This clone turned up a few times. The chain links TRBV15 to TRBJ1-5, with TRBD1 matching over 7 bases. Germline CDR1 reads LNHNV; CDR2 reads YYDKDF (reference sequence). The J segment lost 9 bases and the V segment lost 1 base, leaving 12 bases of the junction unmatched. The CDR3 totals 16 residues. The CDR3 coding sequence is TGTGCCACCAGCAGAGGAGGCAGGGGGACGTTTTGGCCCCAGCATTTT. The encoded protein is CATSRGGRGTFWPQHF.

The chain recombines TRBV29-1 with TRBJ2-7; 9 bases align to TRBD1. This CDR3 spans 14 amino acids. V trimming: 2 bases; J trimming: 5 bases; junction bases outside the gene matches: 7. Germline lookup yields CDR1 SQVTM and CDR2 ANQGSEA. For the CDR3, the DNA is TGCAGCGTTGAAACTGGACAGGGGATTAACGAGCAGTACTTC. It translates to CSVETGQGINEQYF.

The V and J genes are TRBV5-6 and TRBJ1-3; weak D call: TRBD1 (6 bases). There are 15 residues in the CDR3. Germline V gene lookup returns CDR1 SGHDT and CDR2 YYEEEE. Trimming shortened V by 2 bases and J by 3 bases, and 12 bases separated the two germline ends. The CDR3 reads CASSFLRGSGNTIYF. DNA of the CDR3: TGTGCCAGCAGCTTCCTCAGGGGCAGTGGAAACACCATATATTTT.

The chain couples TRBV5-1 to TRBJ1-1, with a tentative D call TRBD1 (5 bases). CDR3 size: 15 residues. Germline V gene sequence: CDR1 SGHRS, CDR2 YFSETQ. V was clipped by 0 bases and J by 6 bases, with 15 bases between them. The CDR3 here is CASSLEFLGVAEAFF. The DNA of the CDR3 is TGCGCCAGCAGCTTGGAATTTCTGGGGGTTGCTGAAGCTTTCTTT.

J is TRBJ2-7 and V is TRBV2; maybe TRBD2 (5 bases). The CDR3 spans 15 residues. Trimming pared 4 bases from V and 2 bases from J, leaving 15 bases between. CDR1 and CDR2 from the germline V gene are SNHLY and FYNNEI. CDR3: CASSAGAGLAYEQYF. CDR3 bases: TGTGCCAGCAGTGCGGGCGCGGGCCTAGCCTACGAGCAGTACTTC. Using reference TRBV2 and TRBJ2-7 for the parts outside the CDR3, the full variable domain is EPEVTQTPSHQVTQMGQEVILRCVPISNHLYFYWYRQILGQKVEFLVSFYNNEISEKSEIFDDQFSVERPDGSNFTLKIRSTKLEDSAMYFCASSAGAGLAYEQYFGPGTRLTVT.

The sample holds one count of this clone. The chain joins TRBV4-1 to TRBJ2-7; tentative D call: TRBD1 (6 bases). From germline, CDR1 is MGHRA and CDR2 YSYEKL. The CDR3 runs to 14 residues. Trimming took off 4 bases at V and 2 bases at J, with 12 bases between the two ends. CDR3 region: CASSRQTGPYEQYF. The CDR3 coding sequence is TGCGCCAGCAGCCGACAGACAGGACCCTACGAGCAGTACTTC.

The V call is TRBV6-5, the J call TRBJ2-5; D is perhaps TRBD1 or TRBD2 (5 bases each). Trimming stripped 2 bases from V and 5 bases from J, with 12 bases between. CDR1 and CDR2 (germline): MNHEY, SVGAGI. This CDR3 spans 14 amino acids. CDR3 sequence reads: CASSYGVWGETQYF. The CDR3 DNA follows: TGTGCCAGCAGTTACGGTGTTTGGGGGGAGACCCAGTACTTC.

The V call is TRBV10-3, the J call TRBJ2-3; D not certain. V lost 0 bases to trimming and J lost 4 bases, with 11 bases between them. This CDR3 region has 15 residues. The germline V gene encodes CDR1 ENHRY and CDR2 SYGVKD. Here the CDR3 reads CAISESTRAADTQYF. The CDR3 coding sequence is TGTGCCATCAGTGAGTCGACTCGGGCTGCAGATACGCAGTATTTT.

V and J are TRBV29-1 and TRBJ1-1, with D hard to call. This CDR3 spans 13 amino acids. Per germline, CDR1 SQVTM and CDR2 ANQGSEA. V lost 2 bases and J 0 bases, leaving 7 bases between the germline ends. CDR3: CSVEPGLNTEAFF. As DNA, the CDR3 is TGCAGCGTTGAACCGGGCTTGAACACTGAAGCTTTCTTT.

The chain carries TRBV9 and TRBJ2-1; TRBD2 matches 10 bases. This CDR3 contains 16 residues. Germline V gives CDR1 SGDLS, CDR2 YYNGEE. The J segment lost 4 bases and the V segment lost 3 bases, leaving 7 bases of the junction unmatched. The CDR3 is CASSELAGGQYNEQFF. Here the CDR3 DNA reads TGTGCCAGCAGCGAGTTAGCGGGAGGACAGTACAATGAGCAGTTCTTC.

V and J are TRBV4-2 and TRBJ1-2, with D possibly TRBD1 on 5 matching bases. Per the germline V gene, CDR1 is LGHNA and CDR2 is YNFKEQ. The V and J ends lost 0 bases and 5 bases respectively, with 13 bases between them. This CDR3 contains 15 residues. CDR3 in DNA: TGTGCCAGCAGCCAAGATTCCGGGACGGATTATGGCTACACCTTC. It translates to CASSQDSGTDYGYTF.

The rearrangement joins TRBV4-1 to TRBJ2-7; 8 nucleotides agree with TRBD2. There are 16 residues in the CDR3. Germline V gene lookup returns CDR1 MGHRA and CDR2 YSYEKL. The J segment lost 4 bases and the V segment lost 0 bases, leaving 8 bases of the junction unmatched. The CDR3 region is CASSQDQAGGWYEQYF. The CDR3 nucleotides read TGCGCCAGCAGCCAAGATCAGGCGGGGGGTTGGTACGAGCAGTACTTC.

This chain links TRBV5-1 with TRBJ1-2; D ambiguous. With 0 bases removed from V and 8 bases from J, the gap between germline ends came to 11 bases. Germline lookup yields CDR1 SGHRS and CDR2 YFSETQ. This CDR3 is built from 13 residues. CDR3 sequence: CASSLAPTGGYTF. CDR3 DNA: TGCGCCAGCAGCTTGGCCCCGACTGGAGGCTACACCTTC.

The rearrangement joins TRBV9 to TRBJ2-7; TRBD1 or TRBD2 may be the D gene (5 bases each). The V gene lost 0 bases and the J gene lost 2 bases, with 9 bases spanning the gap. The CDR3 has 14 residues. The germline CDR1 and CDR2 sequences are SGDLS and YYNGEE. The CDR3 protein is CASSVAGQAYEQYF. The CDR3 DNA follows: TGTGCCAGCAGCGTAGCGGGGCAGGCCTACGAGCAGTACTTC.

A single count supports this clone. The chain uses TRBV4-1 and TRBJ1-5; TRBD1 matches at 9 bases. CDR3 size: 17 residues. The V gene end was trimmed by 0 bases and the J gene end by 0 bases; junction bases not matched to a gene: 3. Germline V CDR1 and CDR2: MGHRA, YSYEKL. The CDR3 DNA reads TGCGCCAGCAGCCAAGAAGGGACAGGGTATAGCAATCAGCCCCAGCATTTT. Translating gives CASSQEGTGYSNQPQHF.

This chain connects TRBV30 to TRBJ1-5; 9 nucleotides align to TRBD1. This CDR3 is 13 amino acids long. J gave up 6 bases and V 5 bases, and 5 bases lay outside the gene matches. Germline assignment: CDR1 GTSNPN and CDR2 SVGIG (reference sequence). The CDR3 DNA reads TGTGCCTGGGGGGACAGGGCAACTCAGCCCCAGCATTTT. It translates to CAWGDRATQPQHF. Based on the CDR3 plus reference TRBV30 and TRBJ1-5, the full variable domain is SQTIHQWPATLVQPVGSPLSLECTVEGTSNPNLYWYRQAAGRGLQLLFYSVGIGQISSEVPQNLSASRPQDRQFILSSKKLLLSDSGFYLCAWGDRATQPQHFGDGTRLSIL.